The sequence of this T cell receptor (beta chain) was determined in a study of blood T cell repertoires in COVID-19. The method was immunoSEQ multiplex PCR; TCRdb's version includes in-frame clones alone and lacks a portion of them. The sample has about 75,000 clones, roughly 90% seen once. Trimming at V came to 7 bases and at J to 6 bases, leaving 8 bases not matched to a gene. The CDR3 extends over 15 amino acids. CDR1 is SNHLY, CDR2 FYNNEI, per germline. The sequencing sample was made of peripheral blood. This TCR was recovered from a human donor in a cohort sampled during active COVID-19. The chain couples TRBV2 to TRBJ2-3, with 12 bases matching TRBD2. The CDR3 DNA sequence: TGTGCCAGCAAACCTAGCGGGAGGGCCCCCGATACGCAGTATTTT. This encodes CASKPSGRAPDTQYF.